This entry concerns a single TCR beta chain. This entry belongs to a study of T cell changes during pregnancy in multiple sclerosis. Method: immunoSEQ multiplex PCR; TCRdb's copy keeps in-frame clones and lacks some. The sample yields roughly 40,000 clones, 90% to 95% seen once. In germline, CDR1 is MNHEY, CDR2 SVGAGI. Trimming left V 8 bases short and J 6 bases short, with 17 bases between. CDR3 length equals 14 residues. This sequence originates from a female donor with multiple sclerosis, enrolled in a pregnancy study. The source was peripheral blood, collected before pregnancy. This chain links TRBV6-5 with TRBJ1-5; possibly TRBD1 for D (5 bases). The CDR3 loop is CASRSGGTGQPQHF. The CDR3 DNA sequence: TGTGCCAGCCGGAGCGGGGGGACGGGTCAGCCCCAGCATTTT.